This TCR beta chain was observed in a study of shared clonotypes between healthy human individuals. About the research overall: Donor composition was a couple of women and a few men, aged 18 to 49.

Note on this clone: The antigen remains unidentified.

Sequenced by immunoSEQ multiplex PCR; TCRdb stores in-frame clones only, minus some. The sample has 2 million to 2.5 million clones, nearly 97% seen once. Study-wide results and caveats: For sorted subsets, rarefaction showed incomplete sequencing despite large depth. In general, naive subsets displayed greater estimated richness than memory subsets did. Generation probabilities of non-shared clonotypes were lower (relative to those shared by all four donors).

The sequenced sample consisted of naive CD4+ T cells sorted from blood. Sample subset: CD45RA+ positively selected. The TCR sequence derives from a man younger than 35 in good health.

CDR3 DNA: TGTGCCAGCTCCTCCTCGACCGATGGCTACACCTTC. Its protein is CASSSSTDGYTF. V is TRBV28 and J is TRBJ1-2; D unclear. The V gene lost 8 bases and the J gene lost 6 bases, with 13 bases spanning the gap. The CDR3 has 12 residues. Germline values: CDR1 MDHEN, CDR2 SYDVKM.